This passage covers 28 T cell receptor beta chains from one sample sequenced in a study of blood T cell repertoires in COVID-19. Using immunoSEQ multiplex PCR, the repertoire was profiled, and TCRdb retains in-frame clones only, with some absent. The table lists 110,000 or so clones, roughly 80% of them singletons. The specimen was peripheral blood. All receptors come from an elderly woman with acute or convalescent COVID-19.

The rearrangement uses TRBV2 and TRBJ1-1, with a possible D match to TRBD1 (5 bases). CDR3 size: 14 residues. With 6 bases removed from V and 3 bases from J, the gap between germline ends came to 14 bases. The V gene's germline CDR1 is SNHLY and CDR2 FYNNEI. CDR3 coding DNA: TGTGCCAGCAGCCAAATCGACAGCGACACTGAAGCTTTCTTT. It codes for CASSQIDSDTEAFF.

The DNA for the CDR3 is TGTGCCAGCAGCCCACAGGGGAGCAATCAGCCCCAGCATTTT. Protein product: CASSPQGSNQPQHF. V is TRBV6-4 and J is TRBJ1-5; 7 bases map to TRBD1. V lost 6 bases to trimming and J lost 1 base; unmatched junction nucleotides: 3. Germline loops: CDR1 MRHNA, CDR2 SNTAGT. The CDR3 contains 14 residues.

V gene TRBV12-3 or TRBV12-4 combines with J gene TRBJ1-5; no clear D gene. With 4 bases removed from V and 4 bases from J, the gap between germline ends came to 8 bases. The CDR3 has 13 amino acids. CDR3 sequence: CASSYPGNQPQHF. The CDR3 DNA reads as TGTGCCAGCAGTTATCCCGGGAATCAGCCCCAGCATTTT.

The V call is TRBV5-1, the J call TRBJ1-2, with 7 positions matching TRBD1. There are 14 residues in the CDR3. CDR1 and CDR2 (germline): SGHRS, YFSETQ. V shed 4 bases and J 2 bases; nucleotides not matched to a gene: 5. CDR3 nucleotides: TGCGCCAGCAGCCCCGGGACAGTGAACTATGGCTACACCTTC. Translated: CASSPGTVNYGYTF.

On this clone: The same CDR3 is also encoded by other DNA sequences in this sample. V usage is TRBV27 and J usage is TRBJ2-1, with 11 bases identical to TRBD2. This CDR3 is 15 amino acids long. Germline V CDR1 and CDR2: MNHEY, SMNVEV (reference sequence). The trim removed 4 bases at V and 2 bases at J, leaving 1 base unmatched. The CDR3 coding sequence is TGTGCCAGCAGTTCGGGACTAGCGGCCTACAATGAGCAGTTCTTC. As protein: CASSSGLAAYNEQFF.

J is TRBJ2-2 and V is TRBV28; tentatively, D is TRBD1 (6 bases). Germline CDR1 and CDR2: MDHEN and SYDVKM. This CDR3 is 15 amino acids long. Trimming shortened V by 1 base and J by 6 bases, and 12 bases separated the two germline ends. DNA for the CDR3: TGTGCCAGCAGTTTATTCCCAGGGGACCCCGGGGAGCTGTTTTTT. Protein: CASSLFPGDPGELFF.

This clone appeared a few times. The rearrangement uses TRBV6-2 or TRBV6-3 and TRBJ1-1; unclear D gene. The CDR3 contains 13 residues. Trimming removed 0 bases from V and 8 bases from J, with 10 bases in between. Germline assignment: CDR1 MNHEY and CDR2 SVGEGT. In nucleotides, the CDR3 is TGTGCCAGCAGTTACTCGGGGAGCAGCGAAGCTTTCTTT. This sequence encodes CASSYSGSSEAFF.

The chain joins TRBV10-2 to TRBJ1-1, with D possibly TRBD1 on 5 matching bases. Germline V lookup: CDR1 WSHSY, CDR2 SAAADI. Trimming pared 6 bases from V and 7 bases from J, leaving 12 bases between. This CDR3 is 12 amino acids long. The CDR3 DNA reads TGCGCCAGCAGAAGGGAAGGGGATGAAGCTTTCTTT. Its translation: CASRREGDEAFF.

The chain carries TRBV19 and TRBJ1-1; D call uncertain. The CDR3 is made up of 13 amino acids. The V end lost 6 bases, the J end lost 0 bases, and 8 bases lay between the germline ends. The germline V gene encodes CDR1 LNHDA and CDR2 SQIVND (reference sequence). The CDR3 spells CASRFTLNTEAFF. The CDR3 DNA is TGTGCCAGTAGGTTTACACTGAACACTGAAGCTTTCTTT.

This rearrangement joins TRBV6-6 to TRBJ2-5; D remains unclear. Trimming left V 2 bases short and J 1 base short, with 11 bases between. This CDR3 is 15 amino acids long. CDR1 MNHNY and CDR2 SVGAGI come from the germline V gene (reference sequence). CDR3 amino acids: CASSYGPTAQETQYF. Written as DNA, the CDR3 is TGTGCCAGCAGTTACGGGCCGACGGCCCAAGAGACCCAGTACTTC.

The chain joins TRBV19 to TRBJ2-1; the D gene is possibly TRBD2 (5 bases). CDR3 size: 14 residues. V was shortened by 0 bases and J by 9 bases, with 12 bases between the two germline ends. The germline gives CDR1 LNHDA, CDR2 SQIVND (reference sequence). The CDR3 reads CASSIEVSGSEQFF. DNA for the CDR3: TGTGCCAGTAGTATAGAAGTTTCGGGGTCTGAGCAGTTCTTC.

The V call is TRBV27, the J call TRBJ1-2; no firm D call. Germline V lookup: CDR1 MNHEY, CDR2 SMNVEV (reference sequence). The CDR3 extends over 13 amino acids. V was clipped by 6 bases and J by 6 bases, with 14 bases between them. CDR3 amino acids: CASRPHLGDGYTF. The CDR3 coding sequence is TGTGCCAGCAGACCTCACTTGGGAGATGGCTACACCTTC.

This clone has just one count. The rearrangement joins TRBV11-3 to TRBJ2-1; D may be TRBD2 (5 bases). The V end lost 0 bases, the J end lost 4 bases, and 7 bases lay between the germline ends. Germline V CDR1 and CDR2: SGHNT, YENEEA. This CDR3 is built from 14 residues. CDR3 sequence (DNA): TGTGCCAGCAGCTTAGACGGACTTTACAATGAGCAGTTCTTC. Its protein product is CASSLDGLYNEQFF.

This clone was detected once. The rearrangement links TRBV7-2 to TRBJ1-1, with 8 bases lining up with TRBD1. The ends lost 2 bases at V and 6 bases at J; junction bases unmatched: 8. The CDR3 has 15 residues. Germline lookup yields CDR1 SGHTA and CDR2 FQGNSA. Here the CDR3 DNA reads TGTGCCAGCAGCTTATTAGGACAGGGAAACTCTGAAGCTTTCTTT. Residues: CASSLLGQGNSEAFF.

The chain uses TRBV5-1 and TRBJ2-5, with D perhaps TRBD1 (6 bases). Germline V lookup: CDR1 SGHRS, CDR2 YFSETQ. There are 15 residues in the CDR3. V was clipped by 1 base and J by 4 bases, with 14 bases between them. CDR3 DNA: TGCGCCAGCAGCTTGAATGGGGGCTCAGGAGAGACCCAGTACTTC. Its translation: CASSLNGGSGETQYF.

The V and J genes are TRBV3-1 (or the pseudogene TRBV3-2) and TRBJ2-5, with unresolved D. V was trimmed by 1 base and J by 3 bases, leaving 6 bases between them. Germline lookup yields CDR1 LGHDT and CDR2 YNNKEL (reference sequence). The length of the CDR3 is 13 residues. Written as DNA, the CDR3 is TGTGCCAGCAGCCAAGGGCCAGAAGAGACCCAGTACTTC. Translation: CASSQGPEETQYF.

J is TRBJ2-1 and V is TRBV3-1 (or the pseudogene TRBV3-2), with 7 bases that match TRBD1. This CDR3 has 17 amino acids. The germline V gene encodes CDR1 LGHDT and CDR2 YNNKEL (reference sequence). Losses at the gene ends were 0 bases for V and 8 bases for J; bases not matched to a gene: 13. The CDR3 region has the DNA TGTGCCAGCAGCCAAGATCGAGAGGGGGCCCCCCAATATGAGCAGTTCTTC. Translation: CASSQDREGAPQYEQFF.

This chain links TRBV3-1 (or the pseudogene TRBV3-2) with TRBJ2-2, with 7 bases aligning to TRBD2. Germline assignment: CDR1 LGHDT and CDR2 YNNKEL (reference sequence). J was trimmed by 2 bases and V by 0 bases; bases with no gene match: 0. The CDR3 is made up of 15 amino acids. The DNA for the CDR3 is TGTGCCAGCAGCCAAGAGGGACTAAACACCGGGGAGCTGTTTTTT. Protein sequence: CASSQEGLNTGELFF.

V gene TRBV18 combines with J gene TRBJ2-7; TRBD2 matches 7 bases. Germline values: CDR1 KGHSH, CDR2 LQKENI. V shed 2 bases and J 1 base; nucleotides not matched to a gene: 5. This CDR3 spans 15 amino acids. The chain's CDR3 is CASSPIALASYEQYF. The CDR3 bases are TGTGCCAGCTCACCAATTGCACTAGCGTCCTACGAGCAGTACTTC.

The rearrangement links TRBV9 to TRBJ1-6; possible D gene TRBD1, 6 bases. Trimming removed 0 bases at V and 11 bases at J, with 12 bases between. The CDR3 has 14 residues. Germline V gene lookup returns CDR1 SGDLS and CDR2 YYNGEE. CDR3 nucleotide sequence: TGTGCCAGCAGCGTAGGGGACACGGATACACCCCTCCACTTT. Protein: CASSVGDTDTPLHF.

This clone has a handful of counts. J is TRBJ1-6 and V is TRBV28; D ambiguous. This CDR3 is 14 amino acids long. The germline V gene has CDR1 MDHEN and CDR2 SYDVKM. V shed 5 bases and J shed 8 bases, with 13 bases lying between them. This CDR3 reads CASSPPRVDSPLHF. CDR3 bases: TGTGCCAGCAGTCCCCCCCGGGTGGATTCACCCCTCCACTTT. Full variable domain (missing parts from reference TRBV28 and TRBJ1-6): DVKVTQSSRYLVKRTGEKVFLECVQDMDHENMFWYRQDPGLGLRLIYFSYDVKMKEKGDIPEGYSVSREKKERFSLILESASTNQTSMYLCASSPPRVDSPLHFGNGTRLTVT.

The chain uses TRBV6-5 and TRBJ2-7; TRBD2 matches at 13 bases. Germline CDR1 and CDR2: MNHEY and SVGAGI. Germline trimming cut 6 bases from V and 1 base from J; bases unmatched to any gene: 3. The CDR3 extends over 15 amino acids. In nucleotides, the CDR3 is TGTGCCAGCAGACAGGGACTAGCGGGATCCTACGAGCAGTACTTC. It codes for CASRQGLAGSYEQYF.

V usage is TRBV6-6 and J usage is TRBJ1-5, with 8 bases fitting TRBD1. The CDR3 is made up of 13 amino acids. The ends lost 6 bases at V and 5 bases at J; junction bases unmatched: 3. The V gene's germline CDR1 is MNHNY and CDR2 SVGAGI (reference sequence). This chain's CDR3 is CASRDREDQPQHF. The DNA of the CDR3 is TGTGCCAGCAGGGACAGGGAGGATCAGCCCCAGCATTTT.

This sequence joins TRBV5-1 and TRBJ2-7, with D possibly matching TRBD2 (5 bases). Trimming pared 4 bases from V and 4 bases from J, leaving 15 bases between. The CDR3 length is 14 residues. Looked up from germline, CDR1 is SGHRS and CDR2 is YFSETQ. In DNA form, the CDR3 reads TGCGCCAGCAGCGCAACCGGGATAGAGTACGAGCAGTACTTC. This gives the protein CASSATGIEYEQYF.

The CDR3 spells CASSLYQGGAGELFF. The DNA for the CDR3 is TGTGCCAGCAGCTTGTATCAGGGAGGAGCCGGGGAGCTGTTTTTT. The chain employs TRBV7-2 and TRBJ2-2, with D possibly being TRBD2 (6 bases). The CDR3 has 15 amino acids. The germline CDR1 and CDR2 sequences are SGHTA and FQGNSA. The germline V and J ends were trimmed by 3 bases and 6 bases, with 14 bases remaining between them. The full variable domain, its missing parts supplied by reference TRBV7-2 and TRBJ2-2, is GAGVSQSPSNKVTEKGKDVELRCDPISGHTALYWYRQSLGQGLEFLIYFQGNSAPDKSGLPSDRFSAERTGGSVSTLTIQRTQQEDSAVYLCASSLYQGGAGELFFGEGSRLTVL.

The CDR3 DNA follows: TGTGCCAGCAGTGCCTCCTCCGGGACTCAGCATGAGCAGTTCTTC. Translated: CASSASSGTQHEQFF. The V call is TRBV27, the J call TRBJ2-1; D is possibly TRBD2 (6 bases). Germline lookup yields CDR1 MNHEY and CDR2 SMNVEV (reference sequence). The CDR3 sequence is 15 residues long. The V end was cut by 5 bases, the J end by 8 bases, with 19 bases between.

The CDR3 bases are TGTGCCAGCAGCGAGACTAGCAACATCGGAGAGACCCAGTACTTC. Its translation is CASSETSNIGETQYF. V and J are TRBV9 and TRBJ2-5; 7 positions agree with TRBD2. After removal of 3 bases from V and 4 bases from J, the junction contained 9 bases not matched to a gene. The germline CDR1 and CDR2 sequences are SGDLS and YYNGEE. The CDR3 has 15 residues.

CDR3 amino acids: CASSLSLLQETQYF. The CDR3 bases are TGTGCCAGCAGCTTATCCCTCCTCCAAGAGACCCAGTACTTC. The chain joins TRBV7-9 to TRBJ2-5; D ambiguous. Trimming left V 2 bases short and J 1 base short, with 8 bases between. This CDR3 region has 14 residues. Germline V gene sequence: CDR1 SEHNR, CDR2 FQNEAQ (reference sequence).